A selection of T cell receptor beta chains follows, all from one sample in a study of regulatory T cells in long-lasting Graves disease. Using its own MiXCR run on the multiplex PCR reads, TCRdb lists one record per CDR3 protein. The table has over 400,000 distinct CDR3 sequences, 14% seen once. The data were also submitted as part of a second study, on T cells in Graves' hyperthyroidism and ophthalmopathy.

The sequenced sample was peripheral blood mononuclear cells (PBMCs), obtained at new diagnosis, from a patient treated with antithyroid drugs. These receptors were obtained from a woman aged 50 to 65 with Graves disease. Both conserved end residues are part of each CDR3. A D gene is named only where the DNA matches it firmly. Clone size is given for some rows only: seen once, a few or many times, or a class if the clone is expanded.

CDR3	DNA	D	size	V	J
CASSSGPQLYEQFF	TGTGCCAGCAGCTCGGGCCCACAGCTCTATGAGCAGTTCTTC	.	many	TRBV11-1	TRBJ2-1
CATTLASSQETQYF	TGTGCCACCACCCTGGCCAGTAGTCAAGAGACCCAGTACTTC	.	once	TRBV6-2/TRBV6-3	TRBJ2-5
CASSLRSQGYNEQFF	TGTGCCAGCAGTTTACGGAGCCAGGGGTACAATGAGCAGTTCTTC	.	many	TRBV28	TRBJ2-1
CAVKPWVAGGDLEQFF	TGTGCCGTCAAGCCCTGGGTAGCGGGAGGGGATCTTGAGCAGTTCTTC	TRBD2	many	TRBV10-3	TRBJ2-1
CASSLSSAGVQETQYF	TGTGCCAGCAGTTTATCCTCTGCGGGAGTACAAGAGACCCAGTACTTC	TRBD2	.	TRBV28	TRBJ2-5
CASSPRGGGLNTEAFF	TGTGCCAGCAGCCCTAGGGGAGGCGGTCTGAACACTGAAGCTTTCTTT	.	.	TRBV9	TRBJ1-1
CATSDPSRTNQETQYF	TGTGCCACCAGTGACCCTTCTAGAACCAACCAAGAGACCCAGTACTTC	.	many	TRBV24-1	TRBJ2-5
CASSDPGQIKNIQYF	TGTGCCAGCAGTGACCCGGGACAGATAAAAAACATTCAGTACTTC	TRBD1	once	TRBV6-1	TRBJ2-4
CASSLGIASYEQYF	TGTGCCAGCAGCTTAGGAATAGCGTCCTACGAGCAGTACTTC	.	few	TRBV7-9	TRBJ2-7
CASSRYSGRFTGELFF	TGTGCCAGTAGTAGATACAGCGGGAGGTTTACCGGGGAGCTGTTTTTT	TRBD2	few	TRBV19	TRBJ2-2
CASRPAGDTDTQYF	TGTGCCAGCAGACCAGCGGGAGACACAGATACGCAGTATTTT	TRBD2	few	TRBV5-8	TRBJ2-3
CAWSGGTGGSYNEQFF	TGTGCCTGGAGTGGTGGGACAGGGGGCTCCTACAATGAGCAGTTCTTC	TRBD1	.	TRBV30	TRBJ2-1
CASHPGSGEQYF	TGTGCCAGCCACCCGGGGTCGGGAGAGCAGTACTTC	.	many	TRBV12-3/TRBV12-4	TRBJ2-7
CASSQSRLAYDEQFF	TGTGCCAGCAGCCAAAGCCGACTAGCCTACGATGAGCAGTTCTTC	TRBD2	many	TRBV7-8	TRBJ2-1
CAWRGGYGTDTQYF	TGTGCCTGGAGAGGGGGGTATGGCACAGATACGCAGTATTTT	.	few	TRBV30	TRBJ2-3
CASSSPRNKGNSPLHF	TGTGCCAGCAGTTCTCCCCGAAACAAGGGGAATTCACCCCTCCACTTT	.	.	TRBV28	TRBJ1-6
CASSRRQDYGYTF	TGTGCCAGTAGTAGACGACAGGACTATGGCTACACCTTC	.	few	TRBV19	TRBJ1-2
CASSQVGQGTSTDTQYF	TGCGCCAGCAGCCAAGTAGGACAGGGGACAAGCACAGATACGCAGTATTTT	TRBD1	.	TRBV4-1	TRBJ2-3
CASSQPRQVGNGYTF	TGTGCCAGCAGCCAGCCACGCCAGGTGGGGAATGGCTACACCTTC	.	many	TRBV3-1	TRBJ1-2
CASTGGRGRKTQYF	TGTGCCAGCACCGGGGGCAGGGGGAGGAAGACCCAGTACTTC	.	.	TRBV7-2	TRBJ2-5
CASSPWTSGNTDTQYF	TGTGCCAGCAGCCCATGGACTAGCGGAAACACAGATACGCAGTATTTT	TRBD2	many	TRBV11-1	TRBJ2-3
CAWSTTNNEKLFF	TGTGCCTGGAGTACGACTAATAATGAAAAACTGTTTTTT	.	many	TRBV30	TRBJ1-4
CASSQDPLYRTYEQYF	TGTGCCAGCAGCCAAGATCCTTTGTACAGGACCTACGAGCAGTACTTC	.	few	TRBV14	TRBJ2-7
CASSPARAGGAFF	TGTGCCAGCAGCCCCGCCAGAGCCGGGGGAGCTTTCTTT	.	.	TRBV6-1	TRBJ1-1
CAWNAGQALEQFF	TGTGCCTGGAATGCGGGACAGGCACTTGAGCAGTTCTTC	TRBD1	many	TRBV30	TRBJ2-1
CASSTGSDYEQYF	TGTGCCAGCAGTACGGGATCCGACTACGAGCAGTACTTC	.	many	TRBV12-3/TRBV12-4	TRBJ2-7
CASSPEANHYGYTF	TGTGCCAGCAGCCCCGAGGCGAATCACTATGGCTACACCTTC	.	many	TRBV6-1	TRBJ1-2
CASGLGTKPDTQYF	TGTGCCAGCGGCCTCGGGACTAAGCCAGATACGCAGTATTTT	TRBD2	few	TRBV9	TRBJ2-3
CSVEDRTAAPEAFF	TGCAGCGTTGAAGATAGGACAGCCGCCCCTGAAGCTTTCTTT	.	few	TRBV29-1	TRBJ1-1
CAATPRDDTEAFF	TGTGCCGCCACGCCCAGGGATGACACTGAAGCTTTCTTT	.	many	TRBV10-3	TRBJ1-1
CASIDGTSMNTEAFF	TGTGCCAGCATTGACGGGACGTCTATGAACACTGAAGCTTTCTTT	.	few	TRBV6-2/TRBV6-3	TRBJ1-1
CAISPGTSYGYTF	TGTGCCATCAGCCCGGGGACGAGCTATGGCTACACCTTC	.	.	TRBV10-3	TRBJ1-2
CASSSPDRGTEAFF	TGTGCCAGCAGCTCTCCGGACAGGGGCACTGAAGCTTTCTTT	TRBD1	.	TRBV5-5	TRBJ1-1
CASQGATEAFF	TGTGCCAGTCAGGGGGCCACTGAAGCTTTCTTT	TRBD1	.	TRBV2	TRBJ1-1
CASSLISAFF	TGTGCCAGCAGTTTGATTTCGGCTTTCTTT	.	few	TRBV27	TRBJ1-1
CASRKGQLQETQYF	TGTGCCAGCAGGAAAGGACAGCTACAAGAGACCCAGTACTTC	.	many	TRBV12-3/TRBV12-4	TRBJ2-5
CSAISTGMLTNRQYF	TGCAGTGCTATTTCAACAGGGATGTTAACTAATCGGCAGTACTTC	.	few	TRBV20-1	TRBJ2-7
CASSPWTGPETQYF	TGTGCCAGCTCACCGTGGACAGGTCCCGAGACCCAGTACTTC	TRBD1	.	TRBV18	TRBJ2-5
CASSKRGGRETQYF	TGTGCCAGCAGTAAACGTGGGGGTCGGGAGACCCAGTACTTC	.	many	TRBV28	TRBJ2-5